Following are 12 T cell receptor beta chains from one sample sequenced in a study of beta chain features in type 1 diabetes (dated by TCRdb to 2017 to 2018). Library preparation was by the immunoSEQ multiplex PCR assay. The entire isolated RNA was reverse transcribed using the High Capacity cDNA Reverse Transcription Kit, and thus expressed TCRB transcripts were sequenced. TCRdb's version of the immuneACCESS table is confined to in-frame rearrangements and falls short of the full clone set. An unresolved V gene accounts for under half of the shortfall where checked; the remainder is of unknown origin. Across this sample there are about 140,000 clones, with around a tenth seen only once. 0.65% of the sample lies in the top ten. Sequencing used central memory CD4+ T cells from blood. Receptor source: a woman aged 40-49 years in good health.

The CDR3 sequence: CASSLGTVSPLHF. The DNA of the CDR3 is TGTGCCAGCAGTCTAGGCACGGTTTCACCCCTCCACTTT. The chain is built from TRBV27 and TRBJ1-6; D not resolved. From germline, CDR1 is MNHEY and CDR2 SMNVEV (reference sequence). Between the trimmed V and J ends, which lost 5 bases and 9 bases, there was a span of 11 bases. The CDR3 has 13 amino acids.

A few counts support this clone. The chain joins TRBV18 to TRBJ2-5, with a weak D call TRBD1 (6 bases). Germline V gene sequence: CDR1 KGHSH, CDR2 LQKENI. CDR3 length: 15 residues. The V gene lost 1 base and the J gene lost 5 bases, with 14 bases spanning the gap. The CDR3 DNA follows: TGTGCCAGCTCACCACTCTGGGGGCGCGGGGAGACCCAGTACTTC. This sequence encodes CASSPLWGRGETQYF.

This clone occurred many times. V usage is TRBV28 and J usage is TRBJ1-5, with D unresolved. The CDR3 covers 13 residues. Deletions cut 5 bases from V and 5 bases from J, with 10 bases between. CDR1 and CDR2 from the germline V gene are MDHEN and SYDVKM. CDR3 loop: CASSPQVDQPQHF. CDR3 sequence (DNA): TGTGCCAGCAGTCCCCAGGTGGATCAGCCCCAGCATTTT. Based on the CDR3 plus reference TRBV28 and TRBJ1-5, the full variable domain is DVKVTQSSRYLVKRTGEKVFLECVQDMDHENMFWYRQDPGLGLRLIYFSYDVKMKEKGDIPEGYSVSREKKERFSLILESASTNQTSMYLCASSPQVDQPQHFGDGTRLSIL.

This chain joins TRBV27 and TRBJ2-2; 15 bases line up with TRBD2. The germline V gene encodes CDR1 MNHEY and CDR2 SMNVEV (reference sequence). CDR3 length equals 17 residues. Germline trimming cut 3 bases from V and 4 bases from J; bases unmatched to any gene: 3. The CDR3 loop reads CASSFGLAGGPTGELFF. As DNA, the CDR3 is TGTGCCAGCAGTTTTGGACTAGCGGGGGGGCCCACCGGGGAGCTGTTTTTT.

This clone was seen a handful of times. The chain couples TRBV7-2 to TRBJ1-5; 7 bases line up with TRBD1. Trimming removed 5 bases from V and 6 bases from J; junction bases left unmatched: 10. Germline loops: CDR1 SGHTA, CDR2 FQGNSA. The CDR3 loop spans 15 amino acids. The CDR3 reads CASSPVRGQSQPQHF. In nucleotides, the CDR3 is TGTGCCAGCAGCCCCGTTAGGGGGCAGAGTCAGCCCCAGCATTTT.

The gene calls are TRBV2 and TRBJ2-2; D might be TRBD1 (6 bases). Germline CDR1 reads SNHLY; CDR2 reads FYNNEI. Trimming pared 2 bases from V and 7 bases from J, leaving 14 bases between. The CDR3 extends over 15 amino acids. For the CDR3, the DNA is TGTGCCAGCAGTGAAATCCAGGGGTCCCGCGGGGAGCTGTTTTTT. It codes for CASSEIQGSRGELFF. The whole variable domain, remainder taken from reference TRBV2 and TRBJ2-2, is EPEVTQTPSHQVTQMGQEVILRCVPISNHLYFYWYRQILGQKVEFLVSFYNNEISEKSEIFDDQFSVERPDGSNFTLKIRSTKLEDSAMYFCASSEIQGSRGELFFGEGSRLTVL.

This clone was picked up a small number of times. Other DNA sequences of this sample code for an identical CDR3. CDR3 coding DNA: TGTGCCAGCAGTTCCCGCGGCACCGGGGAGCTGTTTTTT. It encodes CASSSRGTGELFF. The genes are TRBV6-5 and TRBJ2-2; no clear D gene. The CDR3 has 13 residues. Trimming pared 4 bases from V and 4 bases from J, leaving 7 bases between. Germline CDR1 MNHEY, CDR2 SVGAGI.

The CDR3 coding sequence is TGTGCCAGCAGCCCCCCCGGGGCCAGGGGCTATGGCTACACCTTC. This gives the protein CASSPPGARGYGYTF. The chain joins TRBV7-2 to TRBJ1-2; weak D call: TRBD1 (6 bases). The V end was cut by 5 bases, the J end by 4 bases, with 17 bases between. The V gene's germline CDR1 is SGHTA and CDR2 FQGNSA. CDR3 length: 15 residues.

This chain connects TRBV7-9 to TRBJ2-1, with a weak D call TRBD2 (6 bases). Germline assignment: CDR1 SEHNR and CDR2 FQNEAQ (reference sequence). CDR3 length: 16 residues. V lost 1 base, J lost 0 bases, and 10 bases lay in between. The CDR3 loop reads CASSLGVGSSYNEQFF. The CDR3 nucleotides read TGTGCCAGCAGCTTAGGAGTCGGGAGCTCCTACAATGAGCAGTTCTTC.

Concerning this clone itself: Other nucleotide sequences from this sample produce the same CDR3. This chain joins TRBV7-2 and TRBJ1-2, with TRBD1 matching over 7 bases. This CDR3 comprises 13 residues. Trimming cost V 5 bases and J 3 bases; bases outside gene matches: 3. Germline V CDR1 and CDR2: SGHTA, FQGNSA. Here the CDR3 DNA reads TGTGCCAGCAGCCCTGGACAGGACTATGGCTACACCTTC. Its protein product is CASSPGQDYGYTF.

J is TRBJ2-3 and V is TRBV19, with a weak D call TRBD2 (6 bases). Germline assignment: CDR1 LNHDA and CDR2 SQIVND (reference sequence). The CDR3 contains 15 residues. The V end was cut by 4 bases, the J end by 1 base, with 12 bases between. The CDR3 sequence: CASSTPSGGTDTQYF. CDR3 in DNA: TGTGCCAGTAGTACGCCTTCGGGGGGCACAGATACGCAGTATTTT.

To note about this clone: One end of the junction is discordant with germline, which a read error may explain. The chain carries TRBV2 and TRBJ2-7, with 8 nucleotides matching TRBD2. Germline values: CDR1 SNHLY, CDR2 FYNNEI. The CDR3 sequence is 15 residues long. The CDR3 nucleotides are TGTGCCAGCAGAGAAGGTAGAGCGGGGGTCTCTGAGCAGTACTTC. It codes for CASREGRAGVSEQYF.